This TCR beta chain derives from a study of identical twins. TCRdb passed the 5' RACE reads through MiXCR, listing each CDR3 protein once. The table has roughly 240,000 distinct CDR3 sequences, 6% to 8.5% seen once; the top ten hold about 5.8%. Whole-study findings and limits: A cross-sectional statistical analysis, not follow-up of the same donors, supported the conclusions. With beta out-of-frame sequences, excess sharing by twins was weaker. Insertions ran lower in abundant cord blood beta clonotypes, though not in memory repertoires.

Ten or more counts support this clonotype. Its antigen remains unknown. This CDR3 region has 17 residues. From germline, CDR1 is SNHLY and CDR2 FYNNEI. The ends lost 9 bases at V and 4 bases at J; junction bases unmatched: 16. These data also formed part of another study, on yellow fever vaccine responses in identical twins.

The sequence was obtained from a young woman in good health. Sequencing was carried out using CD8+ T cells sorted from blood. The V and J genes are TRBV2 and TRBJ2-3; 10 positions match TRBD2. The CDR3 protein is CARGQFVLAGEADTQYF. In DNA form, the CDR3 reads TGTGCCAGGGGACAGTTCGTGCTAGCGGGAGAGGCAGATACGCAGTATTTT.